This T cell receptor beta chain was documented in a study of regulatory T cells in long-lasting Graves disease (dated by TCRdb to about 2021). Study-level background: Persistent Graves' disease was defined as antithyroid drug treatment for over 5 years with persistently positive TSH receptor autoantibodies. A total of some 35 samples underwent TCR sequencing, from roughly 13 patients with persistent Graves' disease and approximately 20 patients with newly diagnosed Graves' disease. The study was registered as a clinical trial and conducted in China. Persistent Graves' disease patients in the clinical cohort had taken antithyroid drugs for around 11 years on average. Patients with persistent Graves' disease were compared with patients with newly diagnosed Graves' disease using TCR sequencing and RNA sequencing of peripheral blood. The investigation overall reported the following: Persistent disease showed preferential use of TRBV28, TRBJ1-2 and TRBJ2-5, whereas newly diagnosed disease favored TRBV20-1 and TRBJ2-1. As a limitation, the authors acknowledged that the small sample size may reduce accuracy. Persistent patients shared more public clonotypes among themselves (more than 2,500) than newly diagnosed patients did (more than 850). Only the TCR beta chain was sequenced and analyzed. Because the primary lesion, thyroid tissue, could not be accessed, the study looked at peripheral blood alone. Persistent Graves' disease patients showed lower TCR Shannon entropy and fewer highly expanded clones than newly diagnosed patients, suggesting clonal expansion.

The sample's time point label is to be understood as: persistent/refractory GD, antithyroid drugs over 5 years with positive TRAb. For both TCR sequencing and RNA sequencing, RNA was extracted from PBMCs using TRIzol. The diagnosis of Graves' disease was made according to American Thyroid Association guidelines. Patients for the study were recruited at an endocrinology department in Xi'an, China. Each patient gave about 8.1 milliliters of peripheral blood, collected in an EDTA anticoagulant tube. Ficoll Paque Plus density gradient separation was used to isolate PBMCs, and no further T cell sorting was done. An Agilent 2100 Bioanalyzer and agarose gel were used to check RNA quality, while a NanoDrop 2000 measured RNA concentration. The method was multiplex PCR. Sequencing relied on an Illumina HiSeq 4000. iRepertoire HTBI primers and Arm-PCR amplification of CDR3 regions were used to construct TCR beta libraries. Gel purification was performed on PCR products prior to sequencing. On the study's bioinformatics: A total of some 65 TRBV and 14 TRBJ segments were identified across samples and were used for gene usage analysis of CDR3 amino acid clonotypes. COPE and FqMerger were used to merge filtered high-quality paired reads into contigs. BLAST was used to align contigs to IMGT TRBV, TRBD and TRBJ reference genes, with CDR3 defined following IMGT. Highly expanded clones were defined as clonotypes with a frequency above 0.1%. Repertoire diversity was measured by Shannon entropy, and V-J evenness by the Gini coefficient. A clonotype found in more than one individual was treated as public. TCRdb reprocessed the public reads (quality trimming at Q25 with fastp, clone calling with MiXCR) and kept in-frame beta chains. Entries are consolidated by CDR3 protein sequence, retaining the most common genes and DNA. TCRdb, not the authors, supplied the V and J calls. The sample yields 300,000 to 350,000 distinct CDR3 sequences; roughly 21% were counted once. 29% of the sample comes from the top ten.

This clonotype was detected ten times or more. What antigen it recognizes has not been identified. No quality values exist for individual bases; no much larger clone is one base distant. V lost 6 bases and J lost 4 bases, and the count of bases not matched to a germline gene is 5. The CDR3, cysteine through phenylalanine, is 14 amino acids long. Just the 42-base CDR3 DNA is kept, in frame starting at base 1. The receptor comes from a female donor with Graves disease. The chain is encoded by TRBV12-3 or TRBV12-4 joined to TRBJ1-5; TRBD1 aligns with 8 central bases. Here the sequenced sample was peripheral blood mononuclear cells (PBMCs), taken when the disease was refractory, from a patient treated with antithyroid drugs. The DNA sequence reads TGTGCCAGCAGCTGGACAGGGCTAAATCAGCCCCAGCATTTT. It is translated as CASSWTGLNQPQHF.